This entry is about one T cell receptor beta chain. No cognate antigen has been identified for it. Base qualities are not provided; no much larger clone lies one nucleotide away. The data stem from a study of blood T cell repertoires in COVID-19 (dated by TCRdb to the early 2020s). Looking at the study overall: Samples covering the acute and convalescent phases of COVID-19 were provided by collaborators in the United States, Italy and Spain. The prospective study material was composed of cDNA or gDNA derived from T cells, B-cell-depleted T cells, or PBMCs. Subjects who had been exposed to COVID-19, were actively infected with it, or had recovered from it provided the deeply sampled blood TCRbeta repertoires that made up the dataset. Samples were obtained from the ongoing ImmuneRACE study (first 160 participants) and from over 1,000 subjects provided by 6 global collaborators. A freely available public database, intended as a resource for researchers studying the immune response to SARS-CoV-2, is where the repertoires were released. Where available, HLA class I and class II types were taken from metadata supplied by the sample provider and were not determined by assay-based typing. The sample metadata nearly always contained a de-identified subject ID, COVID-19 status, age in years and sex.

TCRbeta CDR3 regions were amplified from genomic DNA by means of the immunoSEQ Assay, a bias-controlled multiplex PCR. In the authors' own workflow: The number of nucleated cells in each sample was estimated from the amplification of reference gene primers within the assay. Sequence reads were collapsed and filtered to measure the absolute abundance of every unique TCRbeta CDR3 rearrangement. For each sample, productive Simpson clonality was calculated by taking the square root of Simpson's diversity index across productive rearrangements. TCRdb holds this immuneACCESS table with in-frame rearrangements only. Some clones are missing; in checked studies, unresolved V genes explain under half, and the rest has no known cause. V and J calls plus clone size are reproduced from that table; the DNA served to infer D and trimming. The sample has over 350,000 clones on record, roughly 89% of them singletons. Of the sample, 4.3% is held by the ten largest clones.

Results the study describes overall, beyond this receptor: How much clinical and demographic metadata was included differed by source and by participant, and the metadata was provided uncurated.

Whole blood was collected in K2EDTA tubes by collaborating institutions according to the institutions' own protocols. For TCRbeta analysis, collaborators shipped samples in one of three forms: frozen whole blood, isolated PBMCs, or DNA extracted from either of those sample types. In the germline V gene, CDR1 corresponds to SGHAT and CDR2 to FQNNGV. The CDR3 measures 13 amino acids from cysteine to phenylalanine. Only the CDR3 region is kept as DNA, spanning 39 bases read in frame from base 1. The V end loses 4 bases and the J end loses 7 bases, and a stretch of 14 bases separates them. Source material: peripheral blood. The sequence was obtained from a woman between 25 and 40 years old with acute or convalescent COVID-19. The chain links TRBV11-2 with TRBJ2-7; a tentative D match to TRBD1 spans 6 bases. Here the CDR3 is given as CASSSSGVGEQYF. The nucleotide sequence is TGTGCCAGCAGCTCCTCAGGGGTGGGGGAGCAGTACTTC.